The present TCR beta chain was sequenced within a study of blood T cell repertoires in COVID-19 (TCRdb year 2020). Regarding the research as a whole: Collaborator samples came from the United States, Italy and Spain and covered acute and convalescent phases of COVID-19. The prospective study material was composed of cDNA or gDNA derived from T cells, B-cell-depleted T cells, or PBMCs. The dataset comprised deeply sampled blood TCRbeta repertoires from subjects exposed to, actively infected with, or recovered from COVID-19. The repertoires were released in a freely available public database meant as a resource for research on the immune response to SARS-CoV-2. Samples came from the ongoing ImmuneRACE study (first 160 participants) plus 1,254 subjects from 6 global collaborators. The sample metadata nearly always contained a de-identified subject ID, COVID-19 status, age in years and sex. Where available, HLA class I and class II types were taken from metadata supplied by the sample provider and were not determined by assay-based typing.

On this clone itself: What this receptor recognizes is not known. Per-nucleotide qualities are absent, and no much larger clonotype sits a single base away.

In the germline V gene, CDR1 corresponds to MNHNS and CDR2 to SASEGT. Inclusive of the bounding cysteine and phenylalanine, the CDR3 is 15 residues long. The entry retains the CDR3 DNA only, 45 bases that are in frame from base 1. After removal of 3 bases from V and 2 bases from J, the junction retains 6 bases not matched to a gene. In the prospective study, participants were roughly 18 to 89 years old, resided in fewer than 25 geographic areas of the United States, and were enrolled through a virtual design. In the prospective study, cohorts were assigned on the basis of participant-reported clinical history obtained from a screening survey and a study questionnaire. ImmuneRACE Cohort 3 recovered participants were defined by two consecutive negative NP/OP PCR tests, healthcare professional clearance, or symptom resolution. In the prospective study, mobile phlebotomists collected whole blood, serum and a nasopharyngeal or oropharyngeal swab from each participant. Over an approximately 2-month period, participants in the prospective study had the option of providing additional blood draws and questionnaires. Before DNA extraction, blood samples from the prospective study were shipped at room temperature or frozen.

The immunoSEQ Assay, a bias-controlled multiplex PCR, was used to amplify TCRbeta CDR3 regions from genomic DNA. The study's own analysis went as follows. The number of nucleated cells in each sample was estimated by amplification of reference gene primers within the assay. To quantify the absolute abundance of each unique TCRbeta CDR3 rearrangement, sequence reads were collapsed and filtered. Productive Simpson clonality was computed per sample as the square root of Simpson's diversity index over productive rearrangements. Sourced from immuneACCESS, this table was stored by TCRdb with only in-frame sequences that have V and J called. A share of the clones is absent; for the studies checked, an unresolved V gene accounts for under half, and the remainder has no known explanation. The V and J calls and clone size are taken from that table; D and trimming were inferred from the DNA. Here the sample has about 140,000 clones; about 75% occur a single time. Less than 3% of the sample goes to the ten largest clones.

Overall results and qualifications from the work: The amount of clinical and demographic metadata varied by source and participant and was provided uncurated.

The rearrangement joined TRBV6-1 to TRBJ2-7; TRBD2 fits 8 bases in the junction. Sequencing was done on a sample of PBMCs or T cells enriched from blood (not recorded which). This TCR was sampled from a woman aged 50 to 60 who had recovered from COVID-19. The DNA sequence is as follows: TGTGCCAGCAGTGACGTTAGCGGGGCCACCTACGAGCAGTACTTC. Translated, it reads CASSDVSGATYEQYF.